This T cell receptor (beta chain) was retrieved from a study of shared clonotypes between healthy human individuals. TCRdb's table, derived via immunoSEQ multiplex PCR, lists solely in-frame clones and lacks some. The sample lists around 750,000 clones, approximately 79% seen once, with about 1.7% in the top ten. The CDR3 is 13 residues long. Germline V gene sequence: CDR1 ENHRY, CDR2 SYGVKD. V lost 6 bases, J lost 1 base, and 9 bases lay in between. This clone was observed a few times. The material sequenced was memory CD4+ T cells sorted from blood. Stated subset: CD45RA-negative fraction. The chain employs TRBV10-3 and TRBJ1-1; D is undetermined. The sequence was collected from a woman aged 25 to 39 in good health. CDR3 sequence: CAIRSTWNTEAFF. CDR3 nucleotide sequence: TGTGCCATCAGGTCCACATGGAACACTGAAGCTTTCTTT.